The 29 T cell receptor beta chains in this list originate from one sample, sequenced in a study of blood T cells in healthy people across ages. Using a J-beta primer mix together with a sample-barcoded 5' primer, a second PCR was run for roughly 6 to 11 cycles. TCRdb analysed the 5' RACE reads with MiXCR anew, one entry per CDR3 protein. The sample lists some 1.6 million distinct CDR3 sequences, around 35% seen once, with about 11% in the top ten. Material for sequencing was blood. The receptors were sampled from a woman in her 30s in good health.

Regarding this clonotype: At one of its ends the junction is not consistent with the germline gene, which may arise from a read error. The chain couples TRBV7-2 to TRBJ2-4, with D perhaps TRBD2 (6 bases). In germline, CDR1 is SGHTA, CDR2 FQGNSA. The CDR3 contains 15 residues. In DNA, the CDR3 is TGTGCCAGCAGCCCGAGACTAGGAGCAACCTACGAGCAGTGCTTC. It translates to CASSPRLGATYEQCF.

The rearrangement joins TRBV12-3 or TRBV12-4 to TRBJ2-1; 13 bases fit TRBD2. The CDR3 is 16 residues long. The V and J ends lost 4 bases and 6 bases, in that order; junction bases with no gene match: 6. CDR3 in DNA: TGTGCCAGCAGTTACATAACTAGCGGGAGGGGCAATGAGCAGTTCTTC. Its protein product is CASSYITSGRGNEQFF.

This clonotype was counted a few times. The V call is TRBV5-1, the J call TRBJ2-1, with 7 bases aligning to TRBD1. CDR1 and CDR2 from the germline V gene are SGHRS and YFSETQ. CDR3 size: 14 residues. Trimming cost V 6 bases and J 1 base; bases outside gene matches: 4. Here the CDR3 reads CASTNRGSYNEQFF. Here the CDR3 DNA reads TGCGCCAGCACCAACAGGGGATCCTACAATGAGCAGTTCTTC.

The chain combines TRBV28 with TRBJ2-4; tentatively, D is TRBD2 (5 bases). Germline assignment: CDR1 MDHEN and CDR2 SYDVKM. With 2 bases removed from V and 13 bases from J, the gap between germline ends came to 21 bases. This CDR3 is 15 amino acids long. CDR3 protein: CASSLGWESVDGQYF. The CDR3 bases are TGTGCCAGCAGTTTAGGGTGGGAGAGTGTGGACGGGCAGTACTTC. Full variable domain (rest looked up from reference TRBV28 and TRBJ2-4): DVKVTQSSRYLVKRTGEKVFLECVQDMDHENMFWYRQDPGLGLRLIYFSYDVKMKEKGDIPEGYSVSREKKERFSLILESASTNQTSMYLCASSLGWESVDGQYFGAGTRLSVL.

The chain uses TRBV12-3 or TRBV12-4 and TRBJ2-3, with D possibly TRBD2 on 5 matching bases. The V end was cut by 5 bases, the J end by 5 bases, with 11 bases between. The CDR3 covers 13 residues. The DNA for the CDR3 is TGTGCCAGCAGTCGTCTAGCAGTAGATACGCAGTATTTT. This translates into CASSRLAVDTQYF.

This chain connects TRBV20-1 to TRBJ2-3; 7 bases are shared with TRBD2. The CDR3 loop spans 15 amino acids. Germline values: CDR1 DFQATT, CDR2 SNEGSKA (reference sequence). Trimming removed 3 bases from V and 3 bases from J; junction bases left unmatched: 9. CDR3 protein: CSARAYGEGTDTQYF. CDR3 nucleotide sequence: TGCAGTGCTAGGGCCTATGGGGAGGGTACAGATACGCAGTATTTT.

The CDR3 bases are TGCGCCAGCAGCTATCAGGGTGGCTCCGGGGAGCTGTTTTTT. Residues: CASSYQGGSGELFF. The V call is TRBV5-1, the J call TRBJ2-2; possibly TRBD1 for D (5 bases). CDR1 is SGHRS and CDR2 is YFSETQ in the germline V gene. The CDR3 consists of 14 residues. The V end lost 3 bases, the J end lost 6 bases, and 12 bases lay between the germline ends. Drawing the rest from reference TRBV5-1 and TRBJ2-2, the complete variable domain is KAGVTQTPRYLIKTRGQQVTLSCSPISGHRSVSWYQQTPGQGLQFLFEYFSETQRNKGNFPGRFSGRQFSNSRSEMNVSTLELGDSALYLCASSYQGGSGELFFGEGSRLTVL.

J is TRBJ2-3 and V is TRBV15, with D possibly matching TRBD2 (7 bases). Germline V lookup: CDR1 LNHNV, CDR2 YYDKDF (reference sequence). CDR3 length: 18 amino acids. Trimming shortened V by 0 bases and J by 1 base, and 17 bases separated the two germline ends. The CDR3 sequence is CATSRDRVRGAGTDTQYF. The CDR3 DNA follows: TGTGCCACCAGCAGAGATCGCGTTCGGGGGGCCGGCACAGATACGCAGTATTTT. Filled out from reference TRBV15 and TRBJ2-3, the complete variable domain reads DAMVIQNPRYQVTQFGKPVTLSCSQTLNHNVMYWYQQKSSQAPKLLFHYYDKDFNNEADTPDNFQSRRPNTSFCFLDIRSPGLGDTAMYLCATSRDRVRGAGTDTQYFGPGTRLTVL.

V usage is TRBV27 and J usage is TRBJ2-5; 12 bases map to TRBD2. The better agreement between TRBJ2-7 and the DNA end casts doubt on the J call. The length of the CDR3 is 15 residues. The germline CDR1 and CDR2 sequences are MNHEY and SMNVEV (reference sequence). CDR3 DNA sequence: TGTGCCAGCAGTTCAGTCGGGACTAGCGGGCACGAGCAGTACTTC. Amino acids: CASSSVGTSGHEQYF.

The V gene is TRBV9, the J gene TRBJ2-1, with TRBD1 identical over 7 bases. V was clipped by 4 bases and J by 15 bases; unmatched bases: 13. The length of the CDR3 is 13 residues. Germline V gives CDR1 SGDLS, CDR2 YYNGEE. The DNA for the CDR3 is TGTGCCAGCAGCTTACGACAGGGTTTGGGGTGGTTCTTC. Its translation: CASSLRQGLGWFF.

This clonotype was observed a few times. This chain uses TRBV28 with TRBJ2-7; 7 bases are shared with TRBD2. The germline gives CDR1 MDHEN, CDR2 SYDVKM. V was pared by 2 bases and J by 2 bases, with 9 bases of the junction left unmatched. The CDR3 totals 16 residues. Written as DNA, the CDR3 is TGTGCCAGCAGTTTACGGCTAGCGGCATCCCCCTACGAGCAGTACTTC. Its protein is CASSLRLAASPYEQYF.

This clonotype was seen more than once but under ten times. The rearrangement links TRBV11-1 to TRBJ2-5; the D gene is possibly TRBD1 (6 bases). The CDR3 contains 15 residues. Germline CDR1 reads SGHAT; CDR2 reads FQDESV (reference sequence). Deletions cut 0 bases from V and 1 base from J, with 9 bases between. CDR3 nucleotides: TGTGCCAGCAGCTTAGCCGCGGACAGCCAAGAGACCCAGTACTTC. Translating gives CASSLAADSQETQYF.

This clonotype was seen only once. V and J are TRBV2 and TRBJ2-3; D may correspond to TRBD1 or TRBD2 (5 bases each). Trimming pared 7 bases from V and 4 bases from J, leaving 15 bases between. The CDR3 extends over 14 amino acids. The germline V gene has CDR1 SNHLY and CDR2 FYNNEI. The CDR3: CASTERLGADTQYF. The DNA of the CDR3 is TGTGCCAGCACCGAACGTCTGGGGGCAGATACGCAGTATTTT.

The chain recombines TRBV12-3 or TRBV12-4 with TRBJ2-3; D remains unclear. V was cut by 6 bases and J by 3 bases, with 16 bases left in between. The CDR3 sequence is 15 residues long. The CDR3 coding sequence is TGTGCCAGCAGCCAATCTCCCCTGGGGACAGATACGCAGTATTTT. Its protein is CASSQSPLGTDTQYF.

This chain uses TRBV5-1 with TRBJ2-3, with 8 bases matching TRBD2. This CDR3 comprises 16 residues. Germline lookup yields CDR1 SGHRS and CDR2 YFSETQ. Trimming removed 3 bases from V and 2 bases from J; junction bases left unmatched: 8. The CDR3 DNA follows: TGCGCCAGCAGCTCCACTAGCGGCCTATTCACAGATACGCAGTATTTT. Amino acid sequence: CASSSTSGLFTDTQYF.

CDR3 coding DNA: TGCAGTGCTAGAGAAGGGCTAGCGGGAGGGGCCGGGGAGCTGTTTTTT. It encodes CSAREGLAGGAGELFF. The chain employs TRBV20-1 and TRBJ2-2, with 12 nucleotides matching TRBD2. Germline V gene sequence: CDR1 DFQATT, CDR2 SNEGSKA (reference sequence). There are 16 residues in the CDR3. The ends lost 0 bases at V and 6 bases at J; junction bases unmatched: 5.

A note on this clonotype: The junction departs from germline at one end; a sequencing error may be responsible. This chain links TRBV20-1 with TRBJ1-2, with D uncertain. The CDR3 consists of 12 residues. Germline-derived CDR1 and CDR2 are DFQATT and SNEGSKA (reference sequence). DNA for the CDR3: TGCAATGCTAGAGATTCCGGGGATGGCTACACCTTC. Protein: CNARDSGDGYTF.

In this sample, this clonotype turned up many times. The chain joins TRBV4-1 to TRBJ2-7; D possibly corresponds to TRBD1 (6 bases). Germline CDR1 reads MGHRA; CDR2 reads YSYEKL. V lost 3 bases and J 5 bases, leaving 8 bases between the germline ends. The CDR3 runs to 12 residues. The CDR3 DNA sequence: TGCGCCAGCAGCCATCACAGGGACGAGCAGTACTTC. This codes for CASSHHRDEQYF.

This clonotype was recorded many times. The J gene is TRBJ2-7, the V gene TRBV20-1; 9 bases map to TRBD1. The junction had 5 bases not matched to a gene; V was cut back by 6 bases and J by 2 bases. The CDR3 extends over 13 amino acids. CDR1 DFQATT and CDR2 SNEGSKA come from the germline V gene (reference sequence). CDR3 in DNA: TGCAGTGCCTTAGACAGGGGGACCTACGAGCAGTACTTC. This gives the protein CSALDRGTYEQYF.

This clonotype showed up just once. The V call is TRBV21-1, the J call TRBJ2-1; the table's TRBD1 call for D was not verified on the DNA. TRBV21-1 is flagged as a pseudogene. This CDR3 contains 18 residues. CDR3 residues: CASSLPPGCGGACNEQFF. The CDR3 region has the DNA TGTGCCAGCAGCCTTCCCCCAGGGTGCGGGGGGGCCTGCAATGAGCAGTTCTTC.

This clonotype was recorded a few times. J is TRBJ2-1 and V is TRBV6-2 or TRBV6-3, with 11 bases identical to TRBD2. CDR3 length: 15 amino acids. J was trimmed by 5 bases and V by 6 bases; bases with no gene match: 6. The germline CDR1 and CDR2 sequences are MNHEY and SVGEGT. CDR3 loop: CASRALAGGHNEQFF. The CDR3 DNA reads as TGTGCCAGCAGAGCCCTAGCGGGGGGCCACAATGAGCAGTTCTTC.

In its sample, this clonotype was seen a few times. The rearrangement uses TRBV9 and TRBJ2-5; 7 nucleotides agree with TRBD1. Germline lookup yields CDR1 SGDLS and CDR2 YYNGEE. The V and J ends lost 0 bases and 4 bases, in that order; junction bases with no gene match: 3. The CDR3 has 14 amino acids. The CDR3 loop reads CASSVGDRVETQYF. As DNA, the CDR3 is TGTGCCAGCAGCGTAGGAGACAGGGTAGAGACCCAGTACTTC.

Comment on this clonotype: The junction shows a germline mismatch at one end, possibly a read error. The rearrangement links TRBV7-2 to TRBJ1-5; D is unclear. CDR3 length: 15 amino acids. The V gene's germline CDR1 is SGHTA and CDR2 FQGNSA. The CDR3: CASSLSGKGNQPQHF. The CDR3 region has the DNA TGTGCAAGCAGCTTATCTGGTAAGGGAAATCAGCCCCAGCATTTT.

This clonotype has only a few counts. The chain recombines TRBV20-1 with TRBJ1-1; D unclear. The V and J ends lost 3 bases and 4 bases respectively, with 6 bases between them. Germline values: CDR1 DFQATT, CDR2 SNEGSKA (reference sequence). CDR3 length equals 11 residues. In DNA form, the CDR3 reads TGCAGTGCTAGTGTTATCACTGAAGCTTTCTTT. Its protein product is CSASVITEAFF.

The V call is TRBV11-2, the J call TRBJ2-7; 8 bases align to TRBD2. The J segment lost 12 bases and the V segment lost 4 bases, leaving 14 bases of the junction unmatched. This CDR3 is 14 amino acids long. Germline CDR1 reads SGHAT; CDR2 reads FQNNGV. The CDR3 coding sequence is TGTGCCAGCAGCTACACTAGCGGACAAGAGACCCGGTACTTC. Protein sequence: CASSYTSGQETRYF.

Note on this clonotype: A read error may produce the germline difference seen at one junction end. The chain couples TRBV4-2 to TRBJ1-2; 8 bases match TRBD1. The CDR3 consists of 15 residues. Germline V lookup: CDR1 LGHNA, CDR2 YNFKEQ. The CDR3 nucleotides are TGTGCCAGCAGCCAATCTACGGGACAGGACGTTGGCCACACCTTC. Translated: CASSQSTGQDVGHTF.

This clonotype was counted between two and nine times. V and J are TRBV7-9 and TRBJ1-6; TRBD1 aligns across 8 bases. The J segment lost 9 bases and the V segment lost 5 bases, leaving 12 bases of the junction unmatched. The CDR3 has 16 residues. Germline V gene data show CDR1 as SEHNR and CDR2 as FQNEAQ (reference sequence). The DNA for the CDR3 is TGTGCCAGCAGCCCACCCGGACAGGGCCGAAGTTCACCCCTCCACTTT. Translated: CASSPPGQGRSSPLHF.

Only a few counts were recorded for this clonotype. This chain connects TRBV9 to TRBJ1-2; D is undetermined. Germline V gives CDR1 SGDLS, CDR2 YYNGEE. Trimming stripped 3 bases from V and 3 bases from J, with 9 bases between. The CDR3 has 13 amino acids. CDR3 DNA: TGTGCCAGCAGCGGTCGGGCAGACTATGGCTACACCTTC. It encodes CASSGRADYGYTF.

This clonotype was counted a few times. This sequence joins TRBV18 and TRBJ2-5; D might be TRBD2 (6 bases). Germline-derived CDR1 and CDR2 are KGHSH and LQKENI. The CDR3 consists of 14 residues. Trimming shortened V by 3 bases and J by 6 bases, and 14 bases separated the two germline ends. The CDR3 DNA is TGTGCCAGCTCACCTCAGGGAGGAGGAAAGACCCAGTACTTC. It translates to CASSPQGGGKTQYF. Full variable domain (missing parts from reference TRBV18 and TRBJ2-5): NAGVMQNPRHLVRRRGQEARLRCSPMKGHSHVYWYRQLPEEGLKFMVYLQKENIIDESGMPKERFSAEFPKEGPSILRIQQVVRGDSAAYFCASSPQGGGKTQYFGPGTRLLVL.